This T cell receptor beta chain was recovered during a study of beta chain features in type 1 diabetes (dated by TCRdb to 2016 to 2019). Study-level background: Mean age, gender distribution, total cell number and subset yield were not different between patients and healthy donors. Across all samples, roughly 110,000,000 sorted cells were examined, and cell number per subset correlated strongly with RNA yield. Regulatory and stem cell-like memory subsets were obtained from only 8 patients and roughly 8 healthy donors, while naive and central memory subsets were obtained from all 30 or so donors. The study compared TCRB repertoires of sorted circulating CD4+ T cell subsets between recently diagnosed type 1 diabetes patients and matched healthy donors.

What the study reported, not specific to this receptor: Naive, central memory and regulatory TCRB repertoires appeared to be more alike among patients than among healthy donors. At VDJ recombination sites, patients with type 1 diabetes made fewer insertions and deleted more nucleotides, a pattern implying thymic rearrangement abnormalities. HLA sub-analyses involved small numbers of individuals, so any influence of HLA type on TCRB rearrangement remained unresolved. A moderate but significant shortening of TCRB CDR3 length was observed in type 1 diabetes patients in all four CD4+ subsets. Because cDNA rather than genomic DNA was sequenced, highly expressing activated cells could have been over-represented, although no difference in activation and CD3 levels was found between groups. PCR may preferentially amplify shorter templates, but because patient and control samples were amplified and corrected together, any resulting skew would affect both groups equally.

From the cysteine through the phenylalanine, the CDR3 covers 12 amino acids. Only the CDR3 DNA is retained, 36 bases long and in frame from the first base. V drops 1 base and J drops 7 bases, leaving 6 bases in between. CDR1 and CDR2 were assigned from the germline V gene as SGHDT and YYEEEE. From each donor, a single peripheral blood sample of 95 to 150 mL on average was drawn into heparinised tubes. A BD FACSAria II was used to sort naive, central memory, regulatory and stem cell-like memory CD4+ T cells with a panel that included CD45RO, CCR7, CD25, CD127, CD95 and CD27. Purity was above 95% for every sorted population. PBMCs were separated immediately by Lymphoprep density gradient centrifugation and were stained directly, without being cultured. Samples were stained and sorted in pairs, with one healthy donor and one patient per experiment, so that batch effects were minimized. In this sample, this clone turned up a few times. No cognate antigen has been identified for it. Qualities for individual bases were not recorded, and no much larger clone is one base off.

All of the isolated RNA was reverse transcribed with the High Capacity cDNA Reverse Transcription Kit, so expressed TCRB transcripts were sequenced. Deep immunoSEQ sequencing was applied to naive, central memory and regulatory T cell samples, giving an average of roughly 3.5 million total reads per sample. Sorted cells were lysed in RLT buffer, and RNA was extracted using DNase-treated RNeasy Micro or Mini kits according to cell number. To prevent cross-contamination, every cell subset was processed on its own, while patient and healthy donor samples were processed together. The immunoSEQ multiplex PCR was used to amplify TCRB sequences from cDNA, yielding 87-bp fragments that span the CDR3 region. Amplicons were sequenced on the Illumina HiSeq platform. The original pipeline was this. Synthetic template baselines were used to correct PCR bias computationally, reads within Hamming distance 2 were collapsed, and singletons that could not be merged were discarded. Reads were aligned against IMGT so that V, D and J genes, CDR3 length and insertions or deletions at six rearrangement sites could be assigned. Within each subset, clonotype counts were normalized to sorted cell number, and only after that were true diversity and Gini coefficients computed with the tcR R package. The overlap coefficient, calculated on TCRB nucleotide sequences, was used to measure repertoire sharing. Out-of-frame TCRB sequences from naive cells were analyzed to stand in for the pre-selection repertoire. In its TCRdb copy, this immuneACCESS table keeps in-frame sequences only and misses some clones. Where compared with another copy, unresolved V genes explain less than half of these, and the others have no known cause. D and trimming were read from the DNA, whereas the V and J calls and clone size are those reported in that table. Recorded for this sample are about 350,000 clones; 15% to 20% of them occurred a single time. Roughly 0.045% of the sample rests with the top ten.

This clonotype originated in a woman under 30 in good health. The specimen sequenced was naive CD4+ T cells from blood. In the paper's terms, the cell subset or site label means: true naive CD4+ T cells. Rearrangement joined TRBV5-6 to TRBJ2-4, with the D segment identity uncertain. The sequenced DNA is TGTGCCAGCAGCTTGCCAGGCAACATTCAGTACTTC. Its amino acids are CASSLPGNIQYF.